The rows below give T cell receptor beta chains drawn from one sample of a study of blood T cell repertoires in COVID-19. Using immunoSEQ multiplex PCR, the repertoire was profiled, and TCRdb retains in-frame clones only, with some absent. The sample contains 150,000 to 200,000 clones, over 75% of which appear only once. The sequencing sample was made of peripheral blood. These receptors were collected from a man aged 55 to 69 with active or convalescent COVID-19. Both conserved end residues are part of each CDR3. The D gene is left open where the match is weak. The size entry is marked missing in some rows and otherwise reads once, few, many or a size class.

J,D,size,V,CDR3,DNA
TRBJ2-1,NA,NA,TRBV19,CASKIVQGRNEQFF,TGTGCCAGTAAGATTGTACAGGGTAGGAATGAGCAGTTCTTC
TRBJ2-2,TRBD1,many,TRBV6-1,CASSEGTGGPGELFF,TGTGCCAGCAGTGAAGGGACAGGGGGTCCCGGGGAGCTGTTTTTT
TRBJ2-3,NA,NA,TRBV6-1,CASSDGTPNTQYF,TGTGCCAGCAGTGACGGGACTCCGAATACGCAGTATTTT
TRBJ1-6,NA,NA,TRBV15,CATSRDRGANSPLHF,TGTGCCACCAGCAGAGACCGGGGGGCCAATTCACCCCTCCACTTT
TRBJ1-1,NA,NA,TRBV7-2,CASSLNRATEAFF,TGTGCCAGCAGCTTAAACAGGGCTACTGAAGCTTTCTTT
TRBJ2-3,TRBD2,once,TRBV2,CASSPAGAGGRGDTQYF,TGTGCCAGCAGTCCCGCTGGAGCGGGGGGCCGGGGAGATACGCAGTATTTT
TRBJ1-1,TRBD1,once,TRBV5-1,CASSPGTVMNTEAFF,TGCGCCAGCAGCCCGGGGACAGTAATGAACACTGAAGCTTTCTTT
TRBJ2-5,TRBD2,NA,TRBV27,CASRGLAEETQYF,TGTGCCAGCCGCGGGCTAGCGGAAGAGACCCAGTACTTC
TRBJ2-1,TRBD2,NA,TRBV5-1,CASSLVLAGYNEQFF,TGCGCCAGCAGTTTGGTACTAGCGGGGTACAATGAGCAGTTCTTC
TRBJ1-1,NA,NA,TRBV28,CASRDTLNTEAFF,TGTGCCAGCAGGGACACCTTGAACACTGAAGCTTTCTTT
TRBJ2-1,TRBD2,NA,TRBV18,CASSPGTSRPEQFF,TGTGCCAGCTCACCCGGGACTAGTCGTCCTGAGCAGTTCTTC
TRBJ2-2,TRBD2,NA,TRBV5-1,CASSLASGNTGELFF,TGCGCCAGCAGCTTGGCTAGCGGGAACACCGGGGAGCTGTTTTTT
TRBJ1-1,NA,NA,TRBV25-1,CASSAIRGGRTEAFF,TGTGCCAGCAGTGCCATTCGAGGCGGGCGCACTGAAGCTTTCTTT
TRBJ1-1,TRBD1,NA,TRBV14,CASSLQGFASEAFF,TGTGCCAGCAGTCTACAGGGGTTTGCCTCTGAAGCTTTCTTT
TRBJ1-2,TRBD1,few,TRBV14,CASSWDRGQGYTF,TGTGCCAGCAGCTGGGACAGGGGGCAAGGCTACACCTTC
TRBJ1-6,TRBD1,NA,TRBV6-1,CASSEVDRVGSPLHF,TGTGCCAGCAGTGAAGTGGACAGGGTTGGTTCACCCCTCCACTTT
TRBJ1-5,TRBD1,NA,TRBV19,CASSPGQGLIQPQHF,TGTGCCAGTAGTCCTGGACAGGGCCTAATTCAGCCCCAGCATTTT
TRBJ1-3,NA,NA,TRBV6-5,CASARGFSGNTIYF,TGTGCCAGCGCCAGAGGCTTCTCTGGAAACACCATATATTTT
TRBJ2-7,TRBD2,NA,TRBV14,CASSQDWPAGYEQYF,TGTGCCAGCAGCCAAGACTGGCCAGCGGGGTACGAGCAGTACTTC
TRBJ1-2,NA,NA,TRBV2,CASSESEGPRGYTF,TGTGCCAGCAGTGAATCGGAGGGGCCGAGGGGCTACACCTTC
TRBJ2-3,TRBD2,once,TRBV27,CASSFTSVGGTQYF,TGTGCCAGCAGTTTTACTAGCGTTGGGGGAACGCAGTATTTT
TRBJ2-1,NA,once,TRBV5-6,CASSPGTDEQFF,TGTGCCAGCAGCCCCGGTACGGATGAGCAGTTCTTC
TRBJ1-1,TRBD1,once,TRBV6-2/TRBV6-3,CASSSRDRVTEAFF,TGTGCCAGCAGTTCCCGGGACAGGGTCACTGAAGCTTTCTTT
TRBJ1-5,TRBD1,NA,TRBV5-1,CASTTGSNQPQHF,TGCGCCAGCACGACAGGGAGTAATCAGCCCCAGCATTTT
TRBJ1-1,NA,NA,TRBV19,CASSIRGRVGDTEAFF,TGTGCCAGTAGTATAAGAGGGAGGGTTGGCGACACTGAAGCTTTCTTT
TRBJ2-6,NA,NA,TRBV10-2,CAIAGGPGANVLTF,TGCGCCATTGCAGGGGGGCCTGGGGCCAACGTCCTGACTTTC
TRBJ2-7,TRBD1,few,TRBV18,CASSPLRGQGRMEDEQYF,TGTGCCAGCTCACCACTCAGAGGACAGGGAAGGATGGAAGACGAGCAGTACTTC
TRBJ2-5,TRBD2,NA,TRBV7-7,CASSTLTSGSETQYF,TGTGCTAGCAGCACCCTGACTAGCGGGAGTGAGACCCAGTACTTC
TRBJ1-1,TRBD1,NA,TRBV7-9,CASSNQGEMSPAFF,TGTGCCAGCAGCAACCAGGGGGAAATGAGTCCGGCTTTCTTT
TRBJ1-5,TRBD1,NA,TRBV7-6,CASSLGQGGGNQPQHF,TGTGCCAGCAGCTTAGGCCAGGGGGGCGGAAATCAGCCCCAGCATTTT
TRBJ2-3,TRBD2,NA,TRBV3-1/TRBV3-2,CASSLSGSTDTQYF,TGTGCCAGCAGCCTTAGCGGGAGCACGGATACGCAGTATTTT
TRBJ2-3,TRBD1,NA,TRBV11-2,CASRLGTGGHIDTQYF,TGTGCCAGCAGGCTAGGAACAGGGGGGCATATAGATACGCAGTATTTT
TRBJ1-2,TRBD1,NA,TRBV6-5,CASSKATGDYGYTF,TGTGCCAGCAGTAAGGCGACAGGGGACTATGGCTACACCTTC
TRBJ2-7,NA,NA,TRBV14,CASSHRERTGDFHEQYF,TGTGCCAGCAGCCACCGGGAGAGAACAGGGGATTTTCACGAGCAGTACTTC
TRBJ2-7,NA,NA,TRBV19,CASTSTGTRYEQYF,TGTGCCAGTACGTCGACAGGTACCCGCTACGAGCAGTACTTC
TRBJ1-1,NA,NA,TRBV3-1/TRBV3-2,CASSQVGGEAEAFF,TGTGCCAGCAGCCAAGTCGGGGGGGAGGCTGAAGCTTTCTTT
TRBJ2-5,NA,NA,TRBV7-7,CASSRQGGETQYF,TGTGCTAGCAGCCGACAGGGAGGAGAGACCCAGTACTTC
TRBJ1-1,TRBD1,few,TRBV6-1,CASSDGQGPTEAFF,TGTGCCAGCAGTGATGGACAGGGACCCACTGAAGCTTTCTTT
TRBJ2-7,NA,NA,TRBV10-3,CAISERPEGQYF,TGTGCCATCAGTGAACGCCCAGAGGGGCAGTACTTC
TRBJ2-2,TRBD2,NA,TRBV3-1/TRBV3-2,CASSQFSGVNTGELFF,TGTGCCAGCAGCCAATTTAGCGGGGTGAACACCGGGGAGCTGTTTTTT
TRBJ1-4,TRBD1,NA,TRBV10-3,CAISESTDRAQGGKLFF,TGTGCCATCAGTGAGTCGACCGACAGGGCCCAGGGGGGAAAACTGTTTTTT
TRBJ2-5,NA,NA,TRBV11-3,CASSLRRLGQRGETQYF,TGTGCCAGCAGCTTAAGACGTCTAGGACAAAGGGGGGAGACCCAGTACTTC
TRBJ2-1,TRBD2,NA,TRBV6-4,CASSDSVGLAGHLYEQFF,TGTGCCAGCAGTGACTCGGTGGGACTAGCGGGGCATTTATATGAGCAGTTCTTC
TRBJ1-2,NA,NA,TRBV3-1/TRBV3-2,CASSQDGRGRFFYGYTF,TGTGCCAGCAGCCAAGATGGGCGGGGTAGGTTTTTTTATGGCTACACCTTC
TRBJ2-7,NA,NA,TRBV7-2,CASSLVGGSYEQYF,TGTGCCAGCAGCCTGGTCGGCGGTTCCTACGAGCAGTACTTC
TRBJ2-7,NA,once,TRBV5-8,CASTKLGHEQYF,TGTGCCAGCACCAAACTAGGCCACGAGCAGTACTTC
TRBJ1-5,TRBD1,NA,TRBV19,CASSYRQGGNQPQHF,TGTGCCAGTAGTTACCGACAGGGTGGGAATCAGCCCCAGCATTTT
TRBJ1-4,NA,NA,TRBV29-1,CSVDFGGEKLFF,TGCAGCGTTGATTTCGGAGGTGAAAAACTGTTTTTT
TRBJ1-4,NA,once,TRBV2,CASSRRGGNEKLFF,TGTGCCAGCAGCAGGCGCGGAGGTAATGAAAAACTGTTTTTT
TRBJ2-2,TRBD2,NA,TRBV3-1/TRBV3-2,CASSQLRGLGNTGELFF,TGTGCCAGCAGCCAGCTGAGGGGACTAGGGAACACCGGGGAGCTGTTTTTT
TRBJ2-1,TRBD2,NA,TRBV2,CASRATSAIAGEQFF,TGTGCCAGCAGGGCCACTAGCGCCATCGCCGGGGAGCAGTTCTTC
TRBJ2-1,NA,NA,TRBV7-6,CASSVQNEQFF,TGTGCCAGCAGCGTCCAGAATGAGCAGTTCTTC
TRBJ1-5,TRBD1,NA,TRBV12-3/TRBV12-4,CASSLRGLQPQHF,TGTGCCAGCAGTTTAAGGGGGCTGCAGCCCCAGCATTTT
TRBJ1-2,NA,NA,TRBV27,CASSSPSVRGYGYTF,TGTGCCAGCAGTTCCCCATCGGTACGGGGCTATGGCTACACCTTC
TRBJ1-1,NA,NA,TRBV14,CASSQDYGQIYTEAFF,TGTGCCAGCAGCCAAGATTACGGACAGATCTACACTGAAGCTTTCTTT
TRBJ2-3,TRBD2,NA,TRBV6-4,CASSDSSLAGAGTDTQYF,TGTGCCAGCAGTGACTCGAGTCTCGCGGGAGCCGGCACAGATACGCAGTATTTT
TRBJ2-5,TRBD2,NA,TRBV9,CASSDQGLAGPQETQYF,TGTGCCAGCAGCGATCAGGGGCTAGCGGGCCCCCAAGAGACCCAGTACTTC